The table lists the clone carrying this T cell receptor (beta chain) with a few counts. The V segment lost 4 bases and the J segment 6 bases; nucleotides outside the gene matches: 9. The CDR3 is 17 residues long. In germline, CDR1 is SGHDN, CDR2 FVKESK. Every isolated RNA sample was fully reverse transcribed, so sequencing captured expressed TCRB transcripts. TCRdb's copy holds only in-frame clones and misses some; the assay was immunoSEQ multiplex PCR. Of approximately 17,000 clones detected, approximately 55% appear once; the ten largest clones hold 0.45% to 0.55%. This entry is derived from a study of beta chain features in type 1 diabetes.

The rearrangement uses TRBV14 and TRBJ1-6; 10 bases line up with TRBD1. The sample comprised stem cell memory CD4+ T cells from blood. This sequence was found in a woman aged 18-29 years in good health. The CDR3 DNA sequence: TGTGCCAGCAGCCGACTACGACAGGGGGCTGGTAATTCACCCCTCCACTTT. The encoded protein is CASSRLRQGAGNSPLHF.